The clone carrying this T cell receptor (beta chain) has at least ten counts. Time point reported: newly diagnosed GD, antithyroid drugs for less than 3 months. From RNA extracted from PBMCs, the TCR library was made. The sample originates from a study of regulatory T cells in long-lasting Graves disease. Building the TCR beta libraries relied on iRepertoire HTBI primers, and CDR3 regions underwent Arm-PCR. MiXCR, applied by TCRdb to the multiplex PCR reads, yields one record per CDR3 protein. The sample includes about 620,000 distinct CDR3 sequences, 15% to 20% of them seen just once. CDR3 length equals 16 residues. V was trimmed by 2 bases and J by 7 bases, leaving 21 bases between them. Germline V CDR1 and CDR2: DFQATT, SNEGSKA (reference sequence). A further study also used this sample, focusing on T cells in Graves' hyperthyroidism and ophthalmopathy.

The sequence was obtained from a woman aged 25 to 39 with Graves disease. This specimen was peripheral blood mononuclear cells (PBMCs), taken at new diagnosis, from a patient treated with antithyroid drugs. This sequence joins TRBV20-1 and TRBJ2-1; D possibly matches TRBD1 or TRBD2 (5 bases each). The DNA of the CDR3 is TGCAGTGCTAGAAGGGGACCAGAATCTGGGGGAAATGAGCAGTTCTTC. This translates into CSARRGPESGGNEQFF.